This TCR beta chain came from a study of blood T cell repertoires in COVID-19. On the study more broadly: Specimens from acute and convalescent COVID-19 originated in the United States, Italy and Spain. PBMCs, B-cell-depleted T cells, or T cells provided the cDNA or gDNA that made up the material.

V lost 6 bases and J lost 5; bases outside the gene matches: 10. CDR3 length: 15 residues. CDR1 is MDHEN and CDR2 is SYDVKM in the germline V gene. One Seattle source followed patients from active infection through their disease course. In the study's own analysis: Amplifying reference gene primers gave estimates of nucleated cell counts. Clones were sequenced by immunoSEQ multiplex PCR, and TCRdb holds only the in-frame ones, with some missing. The DNA gave D and trimming, while V, J and clone size come from that table. The table has approximately 280,000 clones, less than 85% seen once; the top ten hold almost 1.5%.

The chain uses TRBV28 and TRBJ1-1; 9 positions match TRBD1. Sequenced input: peripheral blood. This clonotype originated in a human donor with COVID-19, enrolled during active disease. The donor label of this sample is uncertain. The CDR3 DNA is TGTGCCAGCAGGCGACCGGGACAGGGAAAAACTGAAGCTTTCTTT. It yields the protein CASRRPGQGKTEAFF.